What follows are 6 T cell receptor beta chains derived from one specimen sequenced in a study of stem cell transplantation in POMP-related autoinflammatory disease. Sequenced by immunoSEQ multiplex PCR; TCRdb stores in-frame clones only, minus some. This sample carries 9,000 to 10,000 clones, roughly 80% of them seen once, and the ten largest clones take approximately 4.4%. This specimen consisted of CD4+ T cells from PBMCs, obtained after stem cell transplantation. The receptors come from a human patient with POMP-related autoinflammation and immune dysregulation (PRAID). Part of the T cells may come from the graft donor.

Sample share makes this clone medium-sized. The genes are TRBV28 and TRBJ2-1; D possibly uses TRBD1 or TRBD2 (5 bases each). The CDR3 runs 16 residues. Looked up from germline, CDR1 is MDHEN and CDR2 is SYDVKM. Trimming left V 3 bases short and J 4 bases short, with 16 bases between. Here the CDR3 reads CASSLRGTPLYNEQFF. The CDR3 nucleotides read TGTGCCAGCAGTTTGAGGGGAACCCCCCTGTACAATGAGCAGTTCTTC.

This clone was counted a few times. The rearrangement links TRBV9 to TRBJ2-1, with TRBD2 matching over 9 bases. This CDR3 spans 14 amino acids. The V segment lost 6 bases and the J segment 7 bases; nucleotides outside the gene matches: 8. The germline CDR1 and CDR2 sequences are SGDLS and YYNGEE. In DNA, the CDR3 is TGTGCCAGCACCCCGGTTAGCGGGAGTAATGAGCAGTTCTTC. Translated: CASTPVSGSNEQFF.

The chain uses TRBV7-2 and TRBJ1-1; D may be TRBD1 (5 bases). V was pared by 5 bases and J by 5 bases, with 18 bases between. The germline CDR1 and CDR2 sequences are SGHTA and FQGNSA. The CDR3 runs to 15 residues. CDR3 nucleotide sequence: TGTGCCAGCAGCCTCAAGTATGGGGGTGGGACTGAAGCTTTCTTT. Protein sequence: CASSLKYGGGTEAFF.

CDR3 nucleotides: TGTGCCAGCAGCCAGGGCGGTAGCGGGCCCTCCTACGAGCAGTACTTC. This codes for CASSQGGSGPSYEQYF. The rearrangement links TRBV3-1 (or the pseudogene TRBV3-2) to TRBJ2-7, with TRBD2 matching 7 bases. Germline lookup yields CDR1 LGHDT and CDR2 YNNKEL (reference sequence). J was trimmed by 0 bases and V by 3 bases; bases with no gene match: 8. This CDR3 region has 16 residues.

This chain uses TRBV19 with TRBJ2-5; 9 bases map to TRBD2. The CDR3 sequence is 15 residues long. CDR1 LNHDA and CDR2 SQIVND come from the germline V gene (reference sequence). The trim removed 4 bases at V and 1 base at J, leaving 4 bases unmatched. The CDR3 bases are TGTGCCAGTAGTAGCGCTAGCGGGACCCAAGAGACCCAGTACTTC. It codes for CASSSASGTQETQYF.

This clone was seen only a few times. This chain connects TRBV2 to TRBJ1-5; D is unresolved. Trimming stripped 5 bases from V and 2 bases from J, with 10 bases between. This CDR3 comprises 14 residues. Germline assignment: CDR1 SNHLY and CDR2 FYNNEI. The CDR3 region is CASSQQQGNQPQHF. The CDR3 bases are TGTGCCAGCAGTCAACAGCAGGGCAATCAGCCCCAGCATTTT.